A selection of T cell receptor beta chains follows, all from one sample in a study of T cell responses to AZD1222 COVID-19 vaccine. Sequencing was performed with immunoSEQ multiplex PCR; in TCRdb, only in-frame clones are kept and a portion is missing. The sample data list over 120,000 clones. Sequences were obtained from peripheral blood. The receptors shown here come from an adult in good health. Each CDR3 is given with its conserved first and last residue. The D gene is left open where the match is weak.

D: NA; V: TRBV6-1; J: TRBJ1-5; CDR3: CASSEETGQLWQPQHF; DNA: TGTGCCAGCAGTGAAGAAACAGGACAGTTATGGCAGCCCCAGCATTTT
D: NA; V: TRBV7-6; J: TRBJ1-2; CDR3: CASSQVASTPYYGYTF; DNA: TGTGCCAGCAGCCAAGTGGCGAGTACACCTTACTATGGCTACACCTTC
D: NA; V: TRBV30; J: TRBJ2-7; CDR3: CAWSGPRDGNYEQYF; DNA: TGTGCCTGGAGTGGACCCCGGGACGGGAACTACGAGCAGTACTTC
D: NA; V: TRBV11-1; J: TRBJ2-3; CDR3: CASSLAPREQYF; DNA: TGTGCCAGCAGCTTAGCGCCAAGAGAGCAGTATTTT
D: NA; V: TRBV7-2; J: TRBJ1-2; CDR3: CAKQGDYGYTF; DNA: TGTGCCAAACAGGGAGACTATGGCTACACCTTC
D: TRBD1; V: TRBV5-4; J: TRBJ1-4; CDR3: CASSLEPGTGGRTEKLFF; DNA: TGTGCCAGCAGCTTGGAACCTGGGACAGGGGGCCGTACGGAAAAACTGTTTTTT
D: NA; V: TRBV2; J: TRBJ1-6; CDR3: CASSITENSPLHF; DNA: TGTGCCAGCAGTATTACAGAAAATTCACCCCTCCACTTT
D: NA; V: TRBV4-2; J: TRBJ1-1; CDR3: CASSQVVQGVPMNTEAFF; DNA: TGTGCCAGCAGCCAAGTTGTCCAGGGAGTCCCAATGAACACTGAAGCTTTCTTT
D: NA; V: TRBV6-6; J: TRBJ2-2; CDR3: CASSSITNGELFF; DNA: TGTGCCAGCAGTTCTATAACAAACGGGGAGCTGTTTTTT
D: TRBD2; V: TRBV6-2/TRBV6-3; J: TRBJ2-1; CDR3: CASSYSRNWEGLAKNEQFF; DNA: TGTGCCAGCAGTTACTCGAGAAATTGGGAAGGACTAGCGAAGAATGAGCAGTTCTTC
D: TRBD2; V: TRBV7-8; J: TRBJ2-5; CDR3: CASRPPGRGVTQYF; DNA: TGTGCCAGCAGACCACCCGGTCGGGGGGTGACCCAGTACTTC
D: TRBD1; V: TRBV7-8; J: TRBJ2-7; CDR3: CASSLARGSYEQYF; DNA: TGTGCCAGCAGCTTAGCCAGGGGGAGCTACGAGCAGTACTTC
D: NA; V: TRBV5-8; J: TRBJ2-1; CDR3: CASSSRALSYNEQFF; DNA: TGTGCCAGCAGCTCGAGAGCGCTCTCCTACAATGAGCAGTTCTTC
D: TRBD2; V: TRBV28; J: TRBJ2-1; CDR3: CASASGGPPEQFF; DNA: TGTGCCAGCGCTAGCGGGGGCCCTCCCGAGCAGTTCTTC
D: NA; V: TRBV5-4; J: TRBJ2-1; CDR3: CASSVKRVNNEQFF; DNA: TGTGCCAGCAGCGTGAAGCGGGTCAACAATGAGCAGTTCTTC
D: NA; V: TRBV25-1; J: TRBJ2-4; CDR3: CASSPTFAKNIQYF; DNA: TGTGCCAGCAGTCCCACCTTCGCCAAAAACATTCAGTACTTC
D: TRBD1; V: TRBV5-1; J: TRBJ2-2; CDR3: CASSFPQGAGELFF; DNA: TGCGCCAGCAGCTTCCCACAGGGGGCGGGGGAGCTGTTTTTT
D: TRBD1; V: TRBV5-1; J: TRBJ1-5; CDR3: CASSSTGGRGQPQHF; DNA: TGCGCCAGCAGCTCTACAGGGGGCAGAGGTCAGCCCCAGCATTTT
D: NA; V: TRBV4-2; J: TRBJ1-5; CDR3: CASSQEGGVAGNQPQHF; DNA: TGTGCCAGCAGCCAAGAGGGGGGGGTGGCGGGCAATCAGCCCCAGCATTTT
D: NA; V: TRBV18; J: TRBJ1-5; CDR3: CASSPTALSNQPQHF; DNA: TGTGCCAGCTCACCGACAGCCCTTAGCAATCAGCCCCAGCATTTT
D: NA; V: TRBV14; J: TRBJ2-1; CDR3: CASSRGDRQFF; DNA: TGTGCCAGCAGCCGCGGGGACCGGCAGTTCTTC
D: NA; V: TRBV4-2; J: TRBJ1-4; CDR3: CASSLRGEGRVGEKLFF; DNA: TGTGCCAGCAGCCTCCGAGGGGAGGGGCGAGTGGGTGAAAAACTGTTTTTT
D: NA; V: TRBV7-6; J: TRBJ2-2; CDR3: CASSLTTPDSRGTGELFF; DNA: TGTGCCAGCAGCTTAACAACCCCGGACTCGCGAGGCACCGGGGAGCTGTTTTTT
D: TRBD1; V: TRBV9; J: TRBJ1-6; CDR3: CASSRPDRGRFSPLHF; DNA: TGTGCCAGCAGCAGACCGGACAGGGGGCGCTTCTCACCCCTCCACTTT
D: TRBD1; V: TRBV5-6; J: TRBJ2-2; CDR3: CASSPGTGGLGELFF; DNA: TGTGCCAGCAGCCCCGGGACAGGGGGCCTCGGGGAGCTGTTTTTT
D: NA; V: TRBV6-5; J: TRBJ1-2; CDR3: CASSYRGVAGYGYTF; DNA: TGTGCCAGCAGTTACAGGGGGGTAGCTGGGTATGGCTACACCTTC
D: TRBD1; V: TRBV15; J: TRBJ1-5; CDR3: CATSLDRSYQPQHF; DNA: TGTGCCACCAGCCTGGACAGGAGCTATCAGCCCCAGCATTTT
D: TRBD1; V: TRBV30; J: TRBJ1-6; CDR3: CAWTLGQLAGSPLHF; DNA: TGTGCCTGGACGTTGGGACAGCTCGCTGGTTCACCCCTCCACTTT
D: NA; V: TRBV7-9; J: TRBJ1-5; CDR3: CASSFAGEGSNQPQHF; DNA: TGTGCCAGCAGCTTTGCAGGGGAAGGGAGCAATCAGCCCCAGCATTTT
D: TRBD2; V: TRBV7-2; J: TRBJ2-2; CDR3: CASSSRGLAGGIGELFF; DNA: TGTGCCAGCAGCTCTAGGGGACTAGCGGGGGGAATCGGGGAGCTGTTTTTT
D: TRBD2; V: TRBV20-1; J: TRBJ2-3; CDR3: CSAPGGDTQYF; DNA: TGCAGTGCGCCGGGGGGGGATACGCAGTATTTT
D: TRBD1; V: TRBV18; J: TRBJ1-5; CDR3: CASSTGGGSNQPQHF; DNA: TGTGCCAGCTCCACAGGGGGGGGAAGCAATCAGCCCCAGCATTTT
D: NA; V: TRBV12-3/TRBV12-4; J: TRBJ1-1; CDR3: CASSLLHRTAFF; DNA: TGTGCCAGCAGTTTATTGCATAGAACGGCTTTCTTT